One and the same sample provided the 17 T cell receptor beta chains below, sequenced in a study of shared clonotypes between healthy human individuals (TCRdb year 2020). Libraries came from the immunoSEQ multiplex PCR assay. Held by TCRdb, this immuneACCESS table contains in-frame sequences only and omits some clones. Under half of the omission traces to an unresolved V gene where checked; the cause of the rest is unknown. Within this sample are some 2,100,000 clones, with more than 90% of them counted one time only. The ten biggest clones cover about 0.13% of the sample. The sample was naive CD4+ T cells sorted from blood. This specimen's cell subset or site label, interpreted: CD45RA+ positively selected. These receptors originate from a man between 18 and 29 years old in good health.

The CDR3 DNA is TGCGCCAGCAGCTTCGCGGGGGCTGTGTATGAGCAGTTCTTC. This translates into CASSFAGAVYEQFF. The chain couples TRBV5-1 to TRBJ2-1; D perhaps matches TRBD2 (7 bases). Germline assignment: CDR1 SGHRS and CDR2 YFSETQ. The CDR3 runs to 14 residues. V was trimmed by 2 bases and J by 8 bases, leaving 14 bases between them.

The rearrangement uses TRBV4-1 and TRBJ1-1, with D unclear. Germline CDR1 MGHRA, CDR2 YSYEKL. V lost 1 base and J 0 bases, leaving 9 bases between the germline ends. The CDR3 is made up of 15 amino acids. The CDR3: CASSQVATVNTEAFF. The DNA of the CDR3 is TGCGCCAGCAGCCAAGTGGCGACGGTGAACACTGAAGCTTTCTTT.

The chain couples TRBV30 to TRBJ2-3; the D is unclear. This CDR3 contains 11 residues. Germline CDR1 and CDR2: GTSNPN and SVGIG (reference sequence). Trimming shortened V by 8 bases and J by 5 bases, and 11 bases separated the two germline ends. CDR3 protein: CAGSDRDTQYF. CDR3 in DNA: TGTGCCGGCAGCGATCGAGATACGCAGTATTTT.

The V call is TRBV6-5, the J call TRBJ2-1; the match to TRBD2 covers 11 bases. CDR3 size: 16 residues. V was pared by 4 bases and J by 5 bases, with 7 bases of the junction left unmatched. In germline, CDR1 is MNHEY, CDR2 SVGAGI. The CDR3 sequence is CASSSFSGRADNEQFF. The CDR3 bases are TGTGCCAGCAGTTCCTTTAGCGGGAGGGCCGACAATGAGCAGTTCTTC.

V usage is TRBV6-5 and J usage is TRBJ1-2, with unresolved D. Trimming left V 0 bases short and J 1 base short, with 12 bases between. The germline V gene encodes CDR1 MNHEY and CDR2 SVGAGI. The CDR3 spans 16 residues. In DNA, the CDR3 is TGTGCCAGCAGTTACTCCGGGGTTGGAATTAACTATGGCTACACCTTC. This codes for CASSYSGVGINYGYTF.

The chain carries TRBV6-1 and TRBJ2-3; unclear D gene. The CDR3 totals 15 residues. Trimming stripped 6 bases from V and 1 base from J, with 14 bases between. Germline assignment: CDR1 MNHNS and CDR2 SASEGT. CDR3 loop: CASRVDVYRTDTQYF. Here the CDR3 DNA reads TGTGCCAGCAGAGTAGACGTGTACCGCACAGATACGCAGTATTTT.

V and J are TRBV30 and TRBJ1-6; D is ambiguous. The CDR3 consists of 13 residues. CDR1 GTSNPN and CDR2 SVGIG come from the germline V gene (reference sequence). The V end lost 0 bases, the J end lost 7 bases, and 7 bases lay between the germline ends. The CDR3 DNA sequence: TGTGCCTGGAGTGTCCAAGTAAATTCACCCCTCCACTTT. Translated, it gives CAWSVQVNSPLHF.

The gene calls are TRBV7-2 and TRBJ2-2, with D possibly matching TRBD1 (5 bases). Germline lookup yields CDR1 SGHTA and CDR2 FQGNSA. The CDR3 length is 16 residues. The ends were cut back, 0 bases at V and 6 bases at J, with 14 bases in the middle. CDR3: CASSLAAGLLAGELFF. Here the CDR3 DNA reads TGTGCCAGCAGCTTAGCGGCAGGGTTATTGGCCGGGGAGCTGTTTTTT.

The chain recombines TRBV12-5 with TRBJ1-3; D is uncertain. Trimming pared 3 bases from V and 8 bases from J, leaving 8 bases between. The V gene's germline CDR1 is LGHNT and CDR2 FRNRAP. The CDR3 is made up of 12 amino acids. CDR3 nucleotides: TGTGCTAGTGGTTTTAGGATTGACACCATATATTTT. Translated: CASGFRIDTIYF.

The V and J genes are TRBV6-5 and TRBJ2-7; tentative D call: TRBD2 (5 bases). The V end lost 4 bases, the J end lost 0 bases, and 16 bases lay between the germline ends. Germline lookup yields CDR1 MNHEY and CDR2 SVGAGI. The CDR3 extends over 16 amino acids. The CDR3 reads CASSSSGLAFSYEQYF. CDR3 nucleotides: TGTGCCAGCAGTTCCTCGGGCCTAGCATTCTCCTACGAGCAGTACTTC.

The J gene is TRBJ2-1, the V gene TRBV18; 9 nucleotides align to TRBD1. Germline values: CDR1 KGHSH, CDR2 LQKENI. This CDR3 is built from 14 residues. Germline trimming cut 3 bases from V and 8 bases from J; bases unmatched to any gene: 5. CDR3 region: CASSPLQGADEQFF. DNA of the CDR3: TGTGCCAGCTCACCCTTACAGGGGGCCGATGAGCAGTTCTTC. The entire variable domain, with the rest obtained from reference TRBV18 and TRBJ2-1, is as follows: NAGVMQNPRHLVRRRGQEARLRCSPMKGHSHVYWYRQLPEEGLKFMVYLQKENIIDESGMPKERFSAEFPKEGPSILRIQQVVRGDSAAYFCASSPLQGADEQFFGPGTRLTVL.

V is TRBV28 and J is TRBJ2-7, with D possibly TRBD1 on 5 matching bases. CDR3 size: 14 residues. CDR1 and CDR2 from the germline V gene are MDHEN and SYDVKM. With 6 bases removed from V and 0 bases from J, the gap between germline ends came to 12 bases. CDR3 in DNA: TGTGCCAGCAGCATAGACAGTTCCTCCTACGAGCAGTACTTC. The encoded protein is CASSIDSSSYEQYF.

The chain joins TRBV5-1 to TRBJ2-1; possibly TRBD1 for D (6 bases). The V gene lost 1 base and the J gene lost 4 bases, with 15 bases spanning the gap. Germline V lookup: CDR1 SGHRS, CDR2 YFSETQ. The CDR3 consists of 16 residues. CDR3: CASSLSLGAYYNEQFF. The CDR3 region has the DNA TGCGCCAGCAGCTTGTCGCTGGGGGCGTATTACAATGAGCAGTTCTTC.

Points on this clone: A much bigger clone sits one base away, suggesting this may be a read error. Other DNA sequences of this sample code for an identical CDR3. The V call is TRBV5-6, the J call TRBJ2-7, with D hard to call. This CDR3 comprises 11 residues. Between the trimmed V and J ends, which lost 3 bases and 1 base, there was a span of 2 bases. Germline CDR1 reads SGHDT; CDR2 reads YYEEEE. CDR3 amino acids: CASSSSYEQYF. The CDR3 DNA is TGTGCCAGCAGCTCATCCTACGAGCAGTACTTC.

The gene calls are TRBV6-1 and TRBJ2-3, with D unresolved. The CDR3 has 14 residues. The germline V and J ends were trimmed by 4 bases and 0 bases, with 8 bases remaining between them. Looked up from germline, CDR1 is MNHNS and CDR2 is SASEGT. CDR3 residues: CASSADVSTDTQYF. CDR3 in DNA: TGTGCCAGCAGTGCGGACGTAAGCACAGATACGCAGTATTTT.

This clone was seen just once. The chain joins TRBV7-2 to TRBJ2-7, with 8 bases lining up with TRBD2. CDR1 is SGHTA, CDR2 FQGNSA, per germline. This CDR3 has 16 amino acids. The ends lost 1 base at V and 2 bases at J; junction bases unmatched: 7. The CDR3 bases are TGTGCCAGCAGCTTAGAGGCTAGCGGGCTGCCCTACGAGCAGTACTTC. Its protein is CASSLEASGLPYEQYF.

The chain recombines TRBV6-1 with TRBJ1-3; D may be TRBD1 (6 bases). This CDR3 has 15 amino acids. Deletions cut 2 bases from V and 3 bases from J, with 11 bases between. From germline, CDR1 is MNHNS and CDR2 SASEGT. The CDR3, as DNA: TGTGCCAGCAGTGAACGCGGGACACTTGGAAACACCATATATTTT. It yields the protein CASSERGTLGNTIYF.